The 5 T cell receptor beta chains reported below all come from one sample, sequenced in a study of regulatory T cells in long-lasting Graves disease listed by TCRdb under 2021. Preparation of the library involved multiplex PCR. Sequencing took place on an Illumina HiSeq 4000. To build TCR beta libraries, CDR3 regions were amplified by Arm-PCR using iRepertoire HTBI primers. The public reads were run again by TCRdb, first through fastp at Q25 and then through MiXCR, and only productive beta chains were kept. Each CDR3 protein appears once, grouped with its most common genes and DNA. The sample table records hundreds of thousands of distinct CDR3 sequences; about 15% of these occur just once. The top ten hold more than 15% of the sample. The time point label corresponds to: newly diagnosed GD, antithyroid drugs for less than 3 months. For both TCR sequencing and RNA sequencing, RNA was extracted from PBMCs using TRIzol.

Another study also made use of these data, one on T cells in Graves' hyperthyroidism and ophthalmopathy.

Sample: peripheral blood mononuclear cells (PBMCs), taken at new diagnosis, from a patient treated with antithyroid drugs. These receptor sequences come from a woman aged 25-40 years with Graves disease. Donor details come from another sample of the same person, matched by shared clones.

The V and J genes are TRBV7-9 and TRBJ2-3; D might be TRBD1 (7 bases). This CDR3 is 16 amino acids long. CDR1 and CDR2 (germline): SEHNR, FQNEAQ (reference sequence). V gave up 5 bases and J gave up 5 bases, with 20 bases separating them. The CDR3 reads CASSGSGGQIVDTQYF. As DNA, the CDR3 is TGTGCCAGCAGCGGCTCAGGGGGGCAGATCGTAGATACGCAGTATTTT.

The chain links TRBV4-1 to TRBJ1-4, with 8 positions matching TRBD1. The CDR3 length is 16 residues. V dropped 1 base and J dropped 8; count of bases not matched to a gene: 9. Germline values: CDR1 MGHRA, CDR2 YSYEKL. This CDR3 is CASSQATGQAGEKLFF. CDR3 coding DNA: TGCGCCAGCAGCCAAGCGACGGGACAGGCAGGCGAAAAACTGTTTTTT.

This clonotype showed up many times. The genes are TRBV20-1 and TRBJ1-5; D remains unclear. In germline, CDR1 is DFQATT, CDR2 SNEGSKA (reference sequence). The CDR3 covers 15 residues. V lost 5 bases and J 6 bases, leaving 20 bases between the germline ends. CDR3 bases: TGCAGTGCTCATTCGTTGGCCCTTTGGGGTCAGCCCCAGCATTTT. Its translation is CSAHSLALWGQPQHF.

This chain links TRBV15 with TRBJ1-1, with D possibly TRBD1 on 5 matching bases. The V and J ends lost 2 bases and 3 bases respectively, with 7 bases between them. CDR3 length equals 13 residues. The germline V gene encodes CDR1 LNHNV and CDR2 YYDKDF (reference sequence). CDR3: CATSRQGYTEAFF. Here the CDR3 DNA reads TGTGCCACCAGCAGACAGGGATACACTGAAGCTTTCTTT.

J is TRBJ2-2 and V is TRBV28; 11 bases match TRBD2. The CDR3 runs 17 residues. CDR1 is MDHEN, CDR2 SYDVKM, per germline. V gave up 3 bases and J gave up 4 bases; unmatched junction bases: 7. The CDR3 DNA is TGTGCCAGCAGTTTCCTCCTAGCGGGAGGCCCCACCGGGGAGCTGTTTTTT. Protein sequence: CASSFLLAGGPTGELFF.